This T cell receptor beta chain emerged from a study of long-term antiretroviral therapy in people with HIV. Looked up from germline, CDR1 is MNHEY and CDR2 is SMNVEV (reference sequence). The CDR3 length is 15 residues. Trimming shortened V by 4 bases and J by 2 bases, and 14 bases separated the two germline ends. Runs used v3.0 of the immunoSEQ assay and were done at survey level. The table came from immunoSEQ multiplex PCR; TCRdb's copy has only in-frame clones and leaves some out. The table has around 33,000 clones, about 83% seen once; the top ten hold roughly 7.3%. The genes are TRBV27 and TRBJ1-2; D may be TRBD1 (5 bases). This clonotype was sampled from a man aged 18 to 35 with HIV. The starting material was unsorted PBMCs, obtained 0.4 years before starting antiretroviral therapy. The CDR3 spells CASSSPLRGNYGYTF. Here the CDR3 DNA reads TGTGCCAGCAGTTCACCCCTGAGGGGAAACTATGGCTACACCTTC.